The 2 T cell receptor beta chains presented below share a single source sample, sequenced in a study of regulatory T cells in long-lasting Graves disease. Noted time point: persistent/refractory GD, antithyroid drugs over 5 years with positive TRAb. From PBMCs, RNA was extracted and then used to make the TCR library. Assembly of TCR beta libraries relied on iRepertoire HTBI primers together with Arm-PCR of CDR3 regions. TCRdb re-analysed the multiplex PCR reads in MiXCR, keeping a single row per CDR3 protein. Seen here are hundreds of thousands of distinct CDR3 sequences, less than 25% observed once, and the top ten hold around 21%. The sample was peripheral blood mononuclear cells (PBMCs), taken when the disease was refractory, from a patient treated with antithyroid drugs. Source of these receptors: a female donor with Graves disease.

This clonotype came up many times. The chain couples TRBV18 to TRBJ1-5, with unresolved D. This CDR3 contains 12 residues. V was trimmed by 8 bases and J by 4 bases, leaving 9 bases between them. The germline gives CDR1 KGHSH, CDR2 LQKENI. The chain's CDR3 is CASSPGNQPQHF. CDR3 nucleotide sequence: TGTGCCAGCAGCCCGGGGAATCAGCCCCAGCATTTT.

The table lists this clonotype with a few counts. The chain links TRBV6-4 to TRBJ2-2; the D is unclear. Germline V CDR1 and CDR2: MRHNA, SNTAGT. CDR3 size: 14 residues. The V end was cut by 2 bases, the J end by 3 bases, with 7 bases between. Here the CDR3 reads CASSDSSDTGELFF. The CDR3 coding sequence is TGTGCCAGCAGTGACAGTTCCGACACCGGGGAGCTGTTTTTT.